There are many counts of the clone carrying this T cell receptor (beta chain). Its antigen remains unidentified. This record comes from a study of T cells in Graves' hyperthyroidism and ophthalmopathy. Study-wide background: The blood sample was taken at first diagnosis, before treatment began.

Findings and caveats of the study: For ophthalmopathy, model prediction preceded onset by a median about six months. Blood also carried most thyroid clonotypes expanded above 0.001.

This CDR3 has 15 residues. V shed 5 bases and J shed 0 bases, with 8 bases lying between them. Germline V gene data show CDR1 as MNHNS and CDR2 as SASEGT. The investigators amplified TCR beta CDR3 regions from RNA transcripts. Primed by the HTBI set, a first-round RT-PCR was run on the TCR CDR3. TCRdb re-derived calls from the multiplex PCR reads in MiXCR, one entry per CDR3 protein. The profile shows nearly 600,000 distinct CDR3 sequences, 14% of them singletons. The source of the PBMCs was 10 ml of fresh peripheral blood. This clonotype was obtained from a young woman with Graves' ophthalmopathy. Specimen: blood. The chain employs TRBV6-1 and TRBJ2-6; no definite D call. The CDR3 DNA reads TGTGCCAGCAGTACCCCTCGCTCTGGGGCCAACGTCCTGACTTTC. This gives the protein CASSTPRSGANVLTF.